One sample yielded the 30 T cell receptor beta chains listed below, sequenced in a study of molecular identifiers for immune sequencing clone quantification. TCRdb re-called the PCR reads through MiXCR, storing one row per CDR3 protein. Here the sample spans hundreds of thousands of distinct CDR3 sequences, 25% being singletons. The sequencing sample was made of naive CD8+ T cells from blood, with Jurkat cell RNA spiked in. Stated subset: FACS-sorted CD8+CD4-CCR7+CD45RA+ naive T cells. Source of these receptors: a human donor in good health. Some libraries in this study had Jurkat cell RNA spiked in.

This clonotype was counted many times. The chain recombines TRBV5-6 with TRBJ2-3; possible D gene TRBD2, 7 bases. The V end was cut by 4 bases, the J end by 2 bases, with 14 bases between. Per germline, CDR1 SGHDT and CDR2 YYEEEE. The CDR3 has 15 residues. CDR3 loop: CASSGGGAVTDTQYF. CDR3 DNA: TGTGCCAGCAGCGGAGGGGGGGCCGTCACAGATACGCAGTATTTT.

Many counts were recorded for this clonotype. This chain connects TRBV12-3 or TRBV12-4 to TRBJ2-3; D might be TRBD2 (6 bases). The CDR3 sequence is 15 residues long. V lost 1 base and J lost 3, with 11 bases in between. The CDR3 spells CASSLGGGTTDTQYF. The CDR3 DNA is TGTGCCAGCAGTTTAGGTGGCGGGACGACAGATACGCAGTATTTT.

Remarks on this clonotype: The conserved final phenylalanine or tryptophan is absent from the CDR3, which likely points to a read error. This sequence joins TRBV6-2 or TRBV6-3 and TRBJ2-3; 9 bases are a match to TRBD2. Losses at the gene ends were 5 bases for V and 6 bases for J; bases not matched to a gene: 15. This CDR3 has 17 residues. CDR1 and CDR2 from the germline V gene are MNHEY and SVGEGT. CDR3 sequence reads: CASSPGGLAGTVDTQYY. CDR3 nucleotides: TGTGCCAGCAGTCCCGGGGGTCTAGCGGGGACCGTGGATACGCAGTATTAT.

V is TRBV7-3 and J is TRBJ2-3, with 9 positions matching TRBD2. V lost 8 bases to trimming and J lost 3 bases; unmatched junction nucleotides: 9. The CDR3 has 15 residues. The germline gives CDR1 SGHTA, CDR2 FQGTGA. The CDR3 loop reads CASGRTSAGTDTQYF. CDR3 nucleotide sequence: TGTGCCAGCGGCCGGACTAGCGCGGGAACAGATACGCAGTATTTT.

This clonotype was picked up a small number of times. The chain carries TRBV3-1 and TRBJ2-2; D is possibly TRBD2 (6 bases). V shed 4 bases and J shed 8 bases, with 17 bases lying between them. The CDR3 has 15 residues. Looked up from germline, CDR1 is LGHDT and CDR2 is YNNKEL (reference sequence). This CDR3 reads CASSPMDYTEGELFF. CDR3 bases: TGTGCCAGCAGCCCAATGGACTACACGGAAGGGGAGCTGTTTTTT.

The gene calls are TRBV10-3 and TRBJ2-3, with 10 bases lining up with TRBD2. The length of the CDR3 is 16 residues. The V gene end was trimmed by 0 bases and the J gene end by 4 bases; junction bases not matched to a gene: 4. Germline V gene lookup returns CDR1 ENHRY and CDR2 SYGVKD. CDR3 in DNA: TGTGCCATCAGTGAGTCCCCAGCGGGGGGGCCAGATACGCAGTATTTT. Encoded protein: CAISESPAGGPDTQYF.

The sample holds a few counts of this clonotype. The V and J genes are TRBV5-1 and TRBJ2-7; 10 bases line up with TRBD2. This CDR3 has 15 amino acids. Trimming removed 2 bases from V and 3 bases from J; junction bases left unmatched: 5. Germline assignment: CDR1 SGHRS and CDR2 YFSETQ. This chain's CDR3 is CASSLTGTSDYEQYF. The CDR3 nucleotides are TGCGCCAGCAGCTTAACCGGGACTAGCGACTACGAGCAGTACTTC.

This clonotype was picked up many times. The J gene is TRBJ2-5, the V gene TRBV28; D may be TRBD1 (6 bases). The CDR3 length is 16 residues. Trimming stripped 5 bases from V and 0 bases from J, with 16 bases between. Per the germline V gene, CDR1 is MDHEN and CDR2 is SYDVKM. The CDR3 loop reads CASSVPTGSYQETQYF. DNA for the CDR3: TGTGCCAGCAGTGTACCGACAGGCTCGTACCAAGAGACCCAGTACTTC.

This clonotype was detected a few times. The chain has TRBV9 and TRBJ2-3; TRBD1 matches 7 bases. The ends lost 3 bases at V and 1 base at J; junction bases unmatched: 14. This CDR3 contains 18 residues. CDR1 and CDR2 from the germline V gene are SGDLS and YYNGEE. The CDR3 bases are TGTGCCAGCAGCGGAGAGGGGGCCCGTACTCCCCGCACAGATACGCAGTATTTT. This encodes CASSGEGARTPRTDTQYF.

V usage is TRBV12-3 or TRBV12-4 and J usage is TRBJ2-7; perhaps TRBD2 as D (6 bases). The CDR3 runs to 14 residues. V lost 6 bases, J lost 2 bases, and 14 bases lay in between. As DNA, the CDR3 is TGTGCCAGCAGCCCCCGGAGGGCGACCTACGAGCAGTACTTC. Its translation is CASSPRRATYEQYF.

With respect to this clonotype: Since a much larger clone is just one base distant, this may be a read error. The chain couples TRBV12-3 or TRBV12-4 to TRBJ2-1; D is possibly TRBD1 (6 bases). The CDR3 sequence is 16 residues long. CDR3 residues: CASSQDSPRPGNAQFF. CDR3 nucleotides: TGTGCCAGCAGCCAGGACAGTCCCCGGCCGGGGAATGCGCAGTTCTTC.

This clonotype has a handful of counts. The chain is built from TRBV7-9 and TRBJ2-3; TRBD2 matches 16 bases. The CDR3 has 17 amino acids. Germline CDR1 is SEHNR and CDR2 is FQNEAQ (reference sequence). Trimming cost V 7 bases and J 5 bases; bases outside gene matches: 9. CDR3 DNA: TGTGCCAGCACCCAGACCGGGACTAGCGGGAGGGTAGATACGCAGTATTTT. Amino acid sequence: CASTQTGTSGRVDTQYF.

The CDR3 spells CASSPQTGYASPLHF. CDR3 nucleotide sequence: TGTGCCAGCAGTCCCCAAACAGGCTATGCTTCACCCCTCCACTTT. The chain recombines TRBV28 with TRBJ1-6, with D possibly TRBD1 on 5 matching bases. CDR3 size: 15 residues. Germline V gives CDR1 MDHEN, CDR2 SYDVKM. The V end lost 5 bases, the J end lost 9 bases, and 17 bases lay between the germline ends.

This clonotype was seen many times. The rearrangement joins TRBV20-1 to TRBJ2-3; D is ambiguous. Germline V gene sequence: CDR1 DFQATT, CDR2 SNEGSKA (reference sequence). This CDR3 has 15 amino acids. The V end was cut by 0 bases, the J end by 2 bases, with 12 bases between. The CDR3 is CSARDLDQLTDTQYF. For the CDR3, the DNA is TGCAGTGCTAGAGACCTGGACCAACTCACAGATACGCAGTATTTT.

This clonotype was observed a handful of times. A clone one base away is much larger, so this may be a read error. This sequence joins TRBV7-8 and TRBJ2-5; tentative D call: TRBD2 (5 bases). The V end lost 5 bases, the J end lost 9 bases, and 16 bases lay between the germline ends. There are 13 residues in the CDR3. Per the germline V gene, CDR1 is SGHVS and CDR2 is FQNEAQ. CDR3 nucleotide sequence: TGTGCCAGCAGCCCCTCCGCTGGGGAGCCCCAGTACTTC. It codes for CASSPSAGEPQYF.

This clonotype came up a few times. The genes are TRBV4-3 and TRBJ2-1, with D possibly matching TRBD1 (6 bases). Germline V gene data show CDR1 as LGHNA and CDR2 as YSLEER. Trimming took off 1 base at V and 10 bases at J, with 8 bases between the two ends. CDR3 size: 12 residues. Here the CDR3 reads CASSQVGTEQFF. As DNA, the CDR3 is TGCGCCAGCAGCCAAGTTGGGACAGAGCAGTTCTTC.

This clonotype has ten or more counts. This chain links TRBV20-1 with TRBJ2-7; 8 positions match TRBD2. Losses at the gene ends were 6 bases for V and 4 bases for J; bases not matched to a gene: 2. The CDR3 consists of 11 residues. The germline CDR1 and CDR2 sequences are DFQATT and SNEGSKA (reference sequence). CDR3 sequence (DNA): TGCAGTGCCCGGGAGGGGTACGAGCAGTACTTC. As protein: CSAREGYEQYF.

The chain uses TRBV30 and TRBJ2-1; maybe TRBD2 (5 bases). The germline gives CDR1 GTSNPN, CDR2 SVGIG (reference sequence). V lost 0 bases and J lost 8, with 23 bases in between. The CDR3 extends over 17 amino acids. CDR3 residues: CAWSVGFGTGCKDEQFF. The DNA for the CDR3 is TGTGCCTGGAGTGTCGGCTTTGGAACGGGGTGTAAGGATGAGCAGTTCTTC.

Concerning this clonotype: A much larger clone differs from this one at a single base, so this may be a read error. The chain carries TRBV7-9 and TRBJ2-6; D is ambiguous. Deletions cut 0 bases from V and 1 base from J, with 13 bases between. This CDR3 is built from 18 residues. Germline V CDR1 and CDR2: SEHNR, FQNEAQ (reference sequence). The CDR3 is CASSLALGIASGANVLTF. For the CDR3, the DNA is TGTGCCAGCAGCTTAGCCCTAGGGATAGCATCTGGGGCCAACGTCCTGACTTTC. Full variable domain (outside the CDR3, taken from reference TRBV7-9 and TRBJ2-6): DTGVSQNPRHKITKRGQNVTFRCDPISEHNRLYWYRQTLGQGPEFLTYFQNEAQLEKSRLLSDRFSAERPKGSFSTLEIQRTEQGDSAMYLCASSLALGIASGANVLTFGAGSRLTVL.

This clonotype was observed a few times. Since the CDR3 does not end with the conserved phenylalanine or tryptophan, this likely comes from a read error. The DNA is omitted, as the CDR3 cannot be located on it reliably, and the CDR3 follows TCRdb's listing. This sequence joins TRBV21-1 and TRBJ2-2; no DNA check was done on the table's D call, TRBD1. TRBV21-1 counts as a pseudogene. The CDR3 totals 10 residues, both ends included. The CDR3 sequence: CASSTCGRDL.

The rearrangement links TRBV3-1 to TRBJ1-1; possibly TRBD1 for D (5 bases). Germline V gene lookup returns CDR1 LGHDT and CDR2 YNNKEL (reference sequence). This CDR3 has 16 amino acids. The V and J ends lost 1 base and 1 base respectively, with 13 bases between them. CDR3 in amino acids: CASSQAPGQRNTEAFF. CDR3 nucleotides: TGTGCCAGCAGCCAAGCCCCGGGGCAGAGGAACACTGAAGCTTTCTTT.

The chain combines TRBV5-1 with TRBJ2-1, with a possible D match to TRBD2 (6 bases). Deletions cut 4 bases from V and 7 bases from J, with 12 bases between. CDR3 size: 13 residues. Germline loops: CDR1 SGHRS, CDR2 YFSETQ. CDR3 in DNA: TGCGCCAGCAGCCCCGTCGGGGGTAATGAGCAGTTCTTC. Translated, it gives CASSPVGGNEQFF.

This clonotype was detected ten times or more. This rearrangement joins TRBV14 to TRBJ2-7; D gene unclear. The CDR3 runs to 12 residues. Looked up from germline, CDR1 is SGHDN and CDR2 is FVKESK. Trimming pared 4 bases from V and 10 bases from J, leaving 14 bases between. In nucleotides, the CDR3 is TGTGCCAGCAGCCCCGCCCCCGGTGATCAGTACTTC. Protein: CASSPAPGDQYF.

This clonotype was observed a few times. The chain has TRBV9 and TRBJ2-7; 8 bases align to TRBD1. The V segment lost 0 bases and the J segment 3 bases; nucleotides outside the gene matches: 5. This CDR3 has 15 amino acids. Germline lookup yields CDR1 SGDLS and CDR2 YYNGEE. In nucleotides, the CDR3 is TGTGCCAGCAGCGTAGCTCAGGGGGCGAGCTACGAGCAGTACTTC. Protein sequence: CASSVAQGASYEQYF.

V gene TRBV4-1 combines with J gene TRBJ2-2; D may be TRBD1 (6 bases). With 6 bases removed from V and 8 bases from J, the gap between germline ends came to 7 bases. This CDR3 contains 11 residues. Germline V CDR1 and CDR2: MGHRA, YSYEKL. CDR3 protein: CASRDSGELFF. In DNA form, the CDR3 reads TGCGCCAGCAGGGACAGTGGGGAGCTGTTTTTT.

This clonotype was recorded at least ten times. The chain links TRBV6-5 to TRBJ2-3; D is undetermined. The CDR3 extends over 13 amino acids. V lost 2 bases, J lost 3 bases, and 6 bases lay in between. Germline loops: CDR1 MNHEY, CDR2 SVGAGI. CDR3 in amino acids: CASSYRETDTQYF. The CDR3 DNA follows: TGTGCCAGCAGTTACAGGGAAACAGATACGCAGTATTTT.

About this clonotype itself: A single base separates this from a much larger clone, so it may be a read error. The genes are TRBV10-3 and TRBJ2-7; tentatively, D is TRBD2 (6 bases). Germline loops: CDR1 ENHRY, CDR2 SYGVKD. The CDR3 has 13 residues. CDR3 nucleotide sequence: TGTACCATCAGTGAGTCGGGGGTCAGCGAGCAGTACTTC. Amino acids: CTISESGVSEQYF.

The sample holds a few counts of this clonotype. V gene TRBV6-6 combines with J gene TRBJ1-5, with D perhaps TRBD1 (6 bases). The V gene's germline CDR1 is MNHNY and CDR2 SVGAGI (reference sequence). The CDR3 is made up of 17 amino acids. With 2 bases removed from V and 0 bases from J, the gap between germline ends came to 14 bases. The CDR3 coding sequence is TGTGCCAGCAGTTACATGGGGGACATCTATAGCAATCAGCCCCAGCATTTT. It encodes CASSYMGDIYSNQPQHF.

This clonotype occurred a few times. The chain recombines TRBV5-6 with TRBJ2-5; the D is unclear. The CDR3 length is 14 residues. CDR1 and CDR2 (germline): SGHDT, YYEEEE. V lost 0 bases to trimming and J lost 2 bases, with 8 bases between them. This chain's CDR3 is CASSLAAAQETQYF. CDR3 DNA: TGTGCCAGCAGCTTGGCGGCAGCTCAAGAGACCCAGTACTTC.

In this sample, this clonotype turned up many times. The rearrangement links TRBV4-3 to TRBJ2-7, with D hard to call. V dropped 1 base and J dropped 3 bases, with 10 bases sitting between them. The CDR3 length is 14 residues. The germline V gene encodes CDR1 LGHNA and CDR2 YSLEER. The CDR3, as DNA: TGCGCCAGCAGCCAAGCTGGCAGAAGCTACGAGCAGTACTTC. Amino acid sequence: CASSQAGRSYEQYF.